This entry lists 25 T cell receptor beta chains sequenced from one sample in a study of technical replicates of blood from a few donors. This table comes from immunoSEQ multiplex PCR, and its TCRdb copy is limited to in-frame clones, with some not included. The table includes about 100,000 clones, over 95% detected once. Sequenced sample: T cells isolated from PBMCs. The receptors were gathered from a human donor in good health.

V and J are TRBV7-8 and TRBJ1-4; no clear D. Trimming stripped 4 bases from V and 0 bases from J, with 9 bases between. Germline CDR1 is SGHVS and CDR2 is FQNEAQ. CDR3 length: 15 amino acids. CDR3 residues: CASSWATATNEKLFF. CDR3 bases: TGTGCCAGCAGCTGGGCTACAGCAACTAATGAAAAACTGTTTTTT.

This chain connects TRBV5-1 to TRBJ2-1; the match to TRBD2 covers 8 bases. Trimming at V came to 8 bases and at J to 9 bases, leaving 19 bases not matched to a gene. Germline V gives CDR1 SGHRS, CDR2 YFSETQ. The CDR3 is made up of 16 amino acids. CDR3 in DNA: TGCGCCAGTGGGGGTGAGAGCGGGAGACCCAGGGGTGAGCAGTTCTTC. This encodes CASGGESGRPRGEQFF.

This chain connects TRBV19 to TRBJ2-1; D is unresolved. CDR1 is LNHDA, CDR2 SQIVND, per germline (reference sequence). The ends were cut back, 1 base at V and 8 bases at J, with 3 bases in the middle. This CDR3 region has 11 residues. The chain's CDR3 is CASSIGDEQFF. The CDR3, as DNA: TGTGCCAGTAGTATAGGAGATGAGCAGTTCTTC. Full variable domain (outside the CDR3, taken from reference TRBV19 and TRBJ2-1): DGGITQSPKYLFRKEGQNVTLSCEQNLNHDAMYWYRQDPGQGLRLIYYSQIVNDFQKGDIAEGYSVSREKKESFPLTVTSAQKNPTAFYLCASSIGDEQFFGPGTRLTVL.

The chain links TRBV18 to TRBJ2-2; D is ambiguous. This CDR3 is built from 15 residues. Germline V gives CDR1 KGHSH, CDR2 LQKENI. With 8 bases removed from V and 0 bases from J, the gap between germline ends came to 13 bases. The DNA for the CDR3 is TGTGCCAGCGGCAAGAAGACATCGAACACCGGGGAGCTGTTTTTT. Translating gives CASGKKTSNTGELFF.

The rearrangement links TRBV19 to TRBJ2-7; D uncertain. The CDR3 is made up of 12 amino acids. Germline loops: CDR1 LNHDA, CDR2 SQIVND (reference sequence). V lost 10 bases to trimming and J lost 4 bases, with 14 bases between them. The CDR3 is CATSYPDYEQYF. In nucleotides, the CDR3 is TGTGCCACCTCTTATCCAGATTACGAGCAGTACTTC.

This clone has a handful of counts. V and J are TRBV2 and TRBJ1-2, with no clear D. V was shortened by 4 bases and J by 8 bases, with 5 bases between the two germline ends. Germline V CDR1 and CDR2: SNHLY, FYNNEI. CDR3 size: 10 residues. The CDR3 sequence is CASSAFGYTF. The CDR3, as DNA: TGTGCCAGCAGTGCATTCGGCTACACCTTC.

This rearrangement joins TRBV10-2 to TRBJ1-2; 8 bases agree with TRBD1. Trimming at V came to 7 bases and at J to 4 bases, leaving 20 bases not matched to a gene. The CDR3 length is 18 residues. In germline, CDR1 is WSHSY, CDR2 SAAADI. The CDR3 sequence: CASTVITGGGRGLYGYTF. Written as DNA, the CDR3 is TGCGCCAGCACCGTCATCACGGGGGGTGGCAGGGGGCTCTATGGCTACACCTTC.

The gene calls are TRBV10-2 and TRBJ1-2; 7 bases are shared with TRBD1. V was pared by 0 bases and J by 4 bases, with 8 bases of the junction left unmatched. Germline V gene sequence: CDR1 WSHSY, CDR2 SAAADI. This CDR3 is built from 16 residues. The CDR3 DNA reads as TGCGCCAGCAGTGAGTCGACGAGGGGGCTCTTCTATGGCTACACCTTC. Translation: CASSESTRGLFYGYTF.

The V and J genes are TRBV18 and TRBJ1-1, with 8 bases that match TRBD1. The CDR3 is made up of 14 amino acids. CDR1 is KGHSH, CDR2 LQKENI, per germline. J lost 4 bases, V lost 6 bases, and 7 bases had no gene match. In nucleotides, the CDR3 is TGTGCCAGCTCGTCGATCGACAGGGGCACTGAAGCTTTCTTT. Protein product: CASSSIDRGTEAFF.

The chain is built from TRBV6-4 and TRBJ2-2; D is possibly TRBD2 (5 bases). The germline gives CDR1 MRHNA, CDR2 SNTAGT. This CDR3 region has 15 residues. The V gene lost 4 bases and the J gene lost 5 bases, with 14 bases spanning the gap. Written as DNA, the CDR3 is TGTGCCAGCAGTGCTAGCCGGGAAGGGACCGGGGAGCTGTTTTTT. Protein: CASSASREGTGELFF.

The V and J genes are TRBV27 and TRBJ1-5; no reliable D call. The CDR3 consists of 13 residues. Germline CDR1 reads MNHEY; CDR2 reads SMNVEV (reference sequence). Trimming left V 5 bases short and J 5 bases short, with 10 bases between. CDR3 region: CASSPSVHQPQHF. In nucleotides, the CDR3 is TGTGCCAGCAGTCCTAGTGTACATCAGCCCCAGCATTTT.

This chain connects TRBV5-4 to TRBJ2-1, with D possibly being TRBD1 (6 bases). V was shortened by 4 bases and J by 2 bases, with 16 bases between the two germline ends. The CDR3 totals 16 residues. CDR1 and CDR2 from the germline V gene are SGHNT and YYREEE (reference sequence). CDR3 bases: TGTGCCAGCAGCGTAGGACAGCTTCCAGCCTACAATGAGCAGTTCTTC. It codes for CASSVGQLPAYNEQFF.

The chain is built from TRBV7-8 and TRBJ1-1; 10 bases agree with TRBD1. V shed 7 bases, J shed 7 bases, and the junction held 6 bases outside the gene matches. The CDR3 is 13 residues long. Germline CDR1 is SGHVS and CDR2 is FQNEAQ. CDR3 DNA: TGTGCCAGCAACCGGGACAGGGGTAGTGAAGCTTTCTTT. Translation: CASNRDRGSEAFF.

In nucleotides, the CDR3 is TGTGCCAGCAGCTTAGGGCTAGCGGGAGTCTACAATGAGCAGTTCTTC. Translated: CASSLGLAGVYNEQFF. The rearrangement links TRBV7-8 to TRBJ2-1; 10 bases are a match to TRBD2. Germline lookup yields CDR1 SGHVS and CDR2 FQNEAQ. V lost 1 base, J lost 3 bases, and 3 bases stayed unmatched. The CDR3 has 16 amino acids. The whole variable domain, filled in from reference TRBV7-8 and TRBJ2-1, reads GAGVSQSPRYKVAKRGQDVALRCDPISGHVSLFWYQQALGQGPEFLTYFQNEAQLDKSGLPSDRFFAERPEGSVSTLKIQRTQQEDSAVYLCASSLGLAGVYNEQFFGPGTRLTVL.

The J gene is TRBJ1-5, the V gene TRBV10-3; a possible D gene is TRBD1 (5 bases). The CDR3 sequence is 15 residues long. Trimming cost V 3 bases and J 0 bases, with 9 bases left between them. The germline V gene encodes CDR1 ENHRY and CDR2 SYGVKD. CDR3 amino acids: CAISETGLSNQPQHF. The DNA of the CDR3 is TGTGCCATCAGTGAAACAGGCCTTAGCAATCAGCCCCAGCATTTT.

The rearrangement links TRBV9 to TRBJ1-3, with D possibly TRBD1 on 5 matching bases. V was pared by 0 bases and J by 4 bases, with 8 bases between. The CDR3 is 14 residues long. The V gene's germline CDR1 is SGDLS and CDR2 YYNGEE. The CDR3 sequence: CASSVGGVGNTIYF. In nucleotides, the CDR3 is TGTGCCAGCAGCGTAGGGGGGGTAGGAAACACCATATATTTT.

This chain joins TRBV7-7 and TRBJ2-3; no reliable D call. The CDR3 has 13 amino acids. V dropped 2 bases and J dropped 1 base, with 4 bases sitting between them. From germline, CDR1 is SSHAT and CDR2 FNYEAQ (reference sequence). For the CDR3, the DNA is TGTGCCAGCAGCTTAACGGGCACAGATACGCAGTATTTT. The encoded protein is CASSLTGTDTQYF.

This chain links TRBV6-1 with TRBJ2-1; tentative D call: TRBD2 (6 bases). V was shortened by 5 bases and J by 0 bases, with 11 bases between the two germline ends. CDR1 is MNHNS and CDR2 is SASEGT in the germline V gene. This CDR3 contains 15 residues. CDR3 sequence (DNA): TGTGCCAGCAGTCCTAGCGAGAGCTCCTACAATGAGCAGTTCTTC. Protein: CASSPSESSYNEQFF.

The V gene is TRBV18, the J gene TRBJ2-7; tentatively, D is TRBD2 (5 bases). The CDR3 is 15 amino acids. CDR1 is KGHSH, CDR2 LQKENI, per germline. V was trimmed by 0 bases and J by 0 bases, leaving 9 bases between them. The CDR3 region is CASSPPGLSSYEQYF. Here the CDR3 DNA reads TGTGCCAGCTCACCACCCGGACTGAGCTCCTACGAGCAGTACTTC.

The J gene is TRBJ2-7, the V gene TRBV28; D gene ambiguous. Trimming shortened V by 6 bases and J by 4 bases, and 16 bases separated the two germline ends. CDR3 size: 14 residues. Germline CDR1 and CDR2: MDHEN and SYDVKM. The CDR3 region has the DNA TGTGCCAGCAGCCCGAGGCACCTCAGTTACGAGCAGTACTTC. This sequence encodes CASSPRHLSYEQYF. The full variable domain, in which reference TRBV28 and TRBJ2-7 provide the parts outside the CDR3, is DVKVTQSSRYLVKRTGEKVFLECVQDMDHENMFWYRQDPGLGLRLIYFSYDVKMKEKGDIPEGYSVSREKKERFSLILESASTNQTSMYLCASSPRHLSYEQYFGPGTRLTVT.

The chain recombines TRBV10-1 with TRBJ1-1; D unresolved. The CDR3 runs to 16 residues. CDR1 and CDR2 (germline): WNHNN, SYGVQD (reference sequence). V shed 0 bases and J shed 3 bases, with 14 bases lying between them. The CDR3 here is CASSESSGNLDTEAFF. The CDR3 DNA follows: TGCGCCAGCAGTGAGTCGTCGGGGAACCTGGACACTGAAGCTTTCTTT.

The chain employs TRBV5-1 and TRBJ2-7, with D possibly matching TRBD1 (6 bases). The CDR3 is 18 amino acids. V lost 4 bases and J lost 2, with 25 bases in between. Germline V gene sequence: CDR1 SGHRS, CDR2 YFSETQ. The DNA of the CDR3 is TGCGCCAGCAGCGTGGGCCCGGCGATAGGGGGTATCGCCTACGAGCAGTACTTC. Protein: CASSVGPAIGGIAYEQYF.

This clone was seen a handful of times. The chain joins TRBV30 to TRBJ2-2, with a weak D call TRBD1 (6 bases). Germline CDR1 reads GTSNPN; CDR2 reads SVGIG (reference sequence). The length of the CDR3 is 14 residues. V was pared by 2 bases and J by 4 bases, with 11 bases between. CDR3 sequence reads: CAWSQGHFTGELFF. CDR3 in DNA: TGTGCCTGGAGTCAGGGACACTTCACCGGGGAGCTGTTTTTT.

The chain carries TRBV9 and TRBJ2-7; no clear D gene. CDR1 and CDR2 from the germline V gene are SGDLS and YYNGEE. The CDR3 runs 14 residues. Trimming stripped 3 bases from V and 6 bases from J, with 16 bases between. CDR3 DNA sequence: TGTGCCAGCAGCGCCCTCTCCAGTAACAGCGAGCAGTACTTC. This encodes CASSALSSNSEQYF.

The chain joins TRBV27 to TRBJ1-2; 9 nucleotides agree with TRBD1. The V segment lost 4 bases and the J segment 4 bases; nucleotides outside the gene matches: 4. The V gene's germline CDR1 is MNHEY and CDR2 SMNVEV (reference sequence). The CDR3 has 14 amino acids. The CDR3 protein is CASSYSTGGYGYTF. CDR3 in DNA: TGTGCCAGCAGTTATTCGACAGGGGGCTATGGCTACACCTTC.